This T cell receptor (beta chain) was profiled in a study of regulatory T cells in long-lasting Graves disease. Time point specified: newly diagnosed GD, antithyroid drugs for less than 3 months. The TCR library used RNA extracted from PBMCs. In this sample, this clonotype turned up many times. Trimming took 0 bases from V and 6 from J, leaving 13 bases between them. The CDR3 extends over 14 amino acids. CDR1 and CDR2 (germline): SQVTM, ANQGSEA. Both iRepertoire HTBI primers and Arm-PCR of CDR3 regions were used to build the TCR beta libraries. MiXCR, applied by TCRdb to the multiplex PCR reads, yields one record per CDR3 protein. The sample consists of some 500,000 distinct CDR3 sequences, roughly 12% of them appearing once. The same data also went into a second study, on T cells in Graves' hyperthyroidism and ophthalmopathy. That source notes: A model of 13 V-J features distinguished ophthalmopathy from stable hyperthyroidism.

The gene calls are TRBV29-1 and TRBJ2-3; D might be TRBD1 or TRBD2, each matching 5 bases. This clonotype was sampled from a man aged 25 to 45 with Graves disease. Sequencing used peripheral blood mononuclear cells (PBMCs), obtained at new diagnosis, from a patient treated with antithyroid drugs. CDR3 amino acids: CSVEEVDGADTQYF. CDR3 in DNA: TGCAGCGTTGAAGAGGTCGACGGGGCGGATACGCAGTATTTT.